Listed here is a single T cell receptor (beta chain). Its binding antigen is unknown. Within one base of it there is no much larger clone, and no base qualities were kept. For every bulk PBMC sample, a fixed 350 ng of DNA was loaded. Following the manufacturer instructions, the immunoSEQ TCRb Assay kit was used to amplify TCR beta CDR3 sequences from genomic DNA. The KAPA Library Quantification Kit for Illumina platforms was used to quantify the pooled libraries by qPCR. Pooled libraries were sequenced on an Illumina NextSeq 500, clustered at roughly 0.6-1.1 pM. Concerning the study's data processing: TCR data were analyzed using immunoSEQ ANALYZER and the R LymphoSeq package. A rearrangement efficiency score was calculated as productive divided by the sum of productive and non-productive CDR3 sequences. Clonality was assessed using the Gini coefficient and diversity using the Renyi index at alpha=1, with pairwise comparisons between timepoints within each patient. Clonal relatedness, based on an edit distance of 3, and repertoire similarity, based on the Bhattacharyya coefficient, were both computed in LymphoSeq. Linear discriminant analysis on week-3 changes in clonality and diversity was built with the R MASS and caret packages to classify response. Here the immuneACCESS table is served through TCRdb, limited to in-frame sequences with V and J called. Missing clones are a known gap in these copies; in checked studies unresolved V genes cover under half, and the rest lacks a known reason. V, J and clone size are those of that table, while D and trimming were read from the DNA. In this sample the table shows 8,500 to 14,000 clones, around 90% of which occur a single time. The ten largest clones take up around 24% of the sample.

This specimen's time point label, interpreted: week 3, after first cycle of checkpoint inhibitor. Blood was sampled before treatment (T0) and at week 3 (W3), after the first cycle of checkpoint blockade. Except for two patients with rapid clinical progression, response was assessed 12 weeks after the first infusion by RECIST 1.1; disease control meant complete response, partial response or stable disease. Patients with prior systemic cancer treatment, concomitant immunosuppressant therapy or synchronous other active malignancies were excluded. To track both circulating cells and T cell turnover, TCR beta was sequenced from bulk PBMC as well as from plasma cell-free DNA. PBMC were isolated from blood with Lymphoprep and SepMate tubes, followed by red cell lysis. QIAamp DNA Blood Mini kits were used to extract DNA from PBMC and sorted T cell subsets. V loses 3 bases of germline sequence and J loses 2 bases, and the interval between the two ends is 11 bases. The CDR3, from cysteine to phenylalanine, totals 15 residues. This entry keeps only the CDR3 DNA: 45 bases, framed from base 1. The germline V gene supplies CDR1 ENHRY and CDR2 SYGVKD.

The data are from a study of blood T cell dynamics during melanoma immunotherapy (dated by TCRdb to 2020 to 2022). Concerning the study at large: Patients with metastatic melanoma were treated with first-line pembrolizumab or nivolumab plus ipilimumab as standard of care in the United Kingdom. To find early correlates of response, peripheral T cell receptor repertoires were profiled in metastatic melanoma patients before and after one cycle of checkpoint inhibitor therapy. Consecutive patients formed a training cohort, and a further independent group of patients from the same centre was pooled into an external validation set. The study at large found these results: A bifurcated reorganization of the PBMC repertoire at W3, with increased clonality or increased diversity, was observed in patients who later achieved disease control, unlike in progressors. The relatively small sample size was recognized as a factor that could limit how well the results generalize. Whether the T cell clones behind the repertoire changes were melanoma-specific or instead reflected general immune activation was something the study could not determine.

Sequences were derived from blood, sampled from a patient treated with checkpoint blockade. This clonotype was sampled from a human donor with melanoma. The chain is made from TRBV10-3 and TRBJ1-5; a confident D gene designation cannot be given. The bases are TGTGCCATCAGTGATTGGCCGGCGGGCAATCAGCCCCAGCATTTT. Its protein is CAISDWPAGNQPQHF.